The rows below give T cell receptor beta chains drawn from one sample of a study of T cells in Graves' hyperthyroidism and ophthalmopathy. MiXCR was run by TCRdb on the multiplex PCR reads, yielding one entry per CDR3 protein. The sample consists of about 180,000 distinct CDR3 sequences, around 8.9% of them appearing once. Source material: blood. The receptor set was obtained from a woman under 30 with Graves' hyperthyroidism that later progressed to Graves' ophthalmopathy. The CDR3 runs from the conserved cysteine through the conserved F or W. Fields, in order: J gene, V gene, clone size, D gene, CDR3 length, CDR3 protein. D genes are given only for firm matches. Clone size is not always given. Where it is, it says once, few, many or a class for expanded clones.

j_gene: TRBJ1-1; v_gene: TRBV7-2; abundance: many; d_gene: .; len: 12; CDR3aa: CASSFIQGEAFF
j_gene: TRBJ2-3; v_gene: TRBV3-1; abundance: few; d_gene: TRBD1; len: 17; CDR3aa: CASSQDWAGGLADTQYF
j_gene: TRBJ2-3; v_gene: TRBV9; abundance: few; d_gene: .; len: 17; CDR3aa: CASSAWSSGPEEDTQYF
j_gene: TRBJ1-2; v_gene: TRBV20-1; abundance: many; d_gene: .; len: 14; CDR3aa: CSASAYRRTYGYTF
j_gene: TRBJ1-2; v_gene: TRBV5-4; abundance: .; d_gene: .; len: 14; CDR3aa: CASSLGGENYGYTF
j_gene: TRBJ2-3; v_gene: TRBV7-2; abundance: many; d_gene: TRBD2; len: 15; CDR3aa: CASSPRGGATDTQYF
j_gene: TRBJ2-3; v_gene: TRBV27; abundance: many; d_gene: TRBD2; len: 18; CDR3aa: CASSPSRLAGGPGDTQYF
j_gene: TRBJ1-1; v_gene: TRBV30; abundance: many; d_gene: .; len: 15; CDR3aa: CAWKGVWPMSTEAFF
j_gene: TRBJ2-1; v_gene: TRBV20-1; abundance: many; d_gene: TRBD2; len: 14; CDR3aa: CSVSGTSGYNEQFF
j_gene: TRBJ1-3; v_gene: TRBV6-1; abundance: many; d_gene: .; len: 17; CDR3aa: CASSYPLGTSSGNTIYF
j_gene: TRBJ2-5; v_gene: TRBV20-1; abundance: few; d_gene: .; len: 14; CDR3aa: CSARDSEGLETQYF
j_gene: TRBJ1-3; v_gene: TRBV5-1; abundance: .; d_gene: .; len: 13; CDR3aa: CASSSVGGNTIYF
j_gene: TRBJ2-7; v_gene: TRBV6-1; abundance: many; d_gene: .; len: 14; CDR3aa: CASSERLVADEQYF
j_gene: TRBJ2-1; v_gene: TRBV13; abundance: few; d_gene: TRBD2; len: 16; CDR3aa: CASSPGGLAGEGEQFF
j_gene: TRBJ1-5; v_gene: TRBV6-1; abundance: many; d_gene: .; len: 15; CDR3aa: CASSVMVGSNQPQHF
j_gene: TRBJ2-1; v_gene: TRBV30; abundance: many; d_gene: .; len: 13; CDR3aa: CAWSSGRNHEQFF
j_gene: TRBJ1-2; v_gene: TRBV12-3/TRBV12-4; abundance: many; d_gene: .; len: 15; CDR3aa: CASSPAGRAGYGYTF
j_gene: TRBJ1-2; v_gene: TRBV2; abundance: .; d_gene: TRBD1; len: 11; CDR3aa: CASRDRAGYTF
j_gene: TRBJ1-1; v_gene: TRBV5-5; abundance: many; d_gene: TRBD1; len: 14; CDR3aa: CASSSQGGAYGAFF
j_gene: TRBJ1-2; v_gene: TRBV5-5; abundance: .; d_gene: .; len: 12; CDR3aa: CASSIQGYGYTF
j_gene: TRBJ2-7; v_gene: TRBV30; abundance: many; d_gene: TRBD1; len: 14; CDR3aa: CAWSTTGGSYEQYF
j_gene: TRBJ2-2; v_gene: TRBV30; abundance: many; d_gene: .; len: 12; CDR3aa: CAWAGIPGELFF
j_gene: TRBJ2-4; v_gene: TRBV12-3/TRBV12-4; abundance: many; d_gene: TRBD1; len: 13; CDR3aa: CASSPGGRHIQYF
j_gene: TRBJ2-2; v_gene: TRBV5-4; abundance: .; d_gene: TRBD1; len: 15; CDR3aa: CASSPRDRVTGELFF
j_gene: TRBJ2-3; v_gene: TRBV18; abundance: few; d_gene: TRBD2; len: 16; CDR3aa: CASSPGTSGRTDTQYF
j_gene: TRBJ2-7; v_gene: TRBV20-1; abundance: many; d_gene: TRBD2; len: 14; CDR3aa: CSARTSGGTYEQYF
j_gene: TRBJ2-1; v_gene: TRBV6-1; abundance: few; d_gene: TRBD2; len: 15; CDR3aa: CASRRTSGGYNEQFF
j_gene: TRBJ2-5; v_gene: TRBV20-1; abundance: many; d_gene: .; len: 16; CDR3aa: CSARGGGTSSSETQYF
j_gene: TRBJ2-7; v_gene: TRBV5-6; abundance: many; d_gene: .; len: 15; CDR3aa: CASSETTRGPYEQYF
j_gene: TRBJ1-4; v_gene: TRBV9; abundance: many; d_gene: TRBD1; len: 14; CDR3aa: CASSVGTGNEKLFF
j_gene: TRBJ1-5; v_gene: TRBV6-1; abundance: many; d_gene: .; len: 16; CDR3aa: CASSGEGGPGNQPQHF
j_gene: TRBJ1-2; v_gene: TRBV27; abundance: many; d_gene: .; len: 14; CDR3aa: CASSLVRGVHGYTF
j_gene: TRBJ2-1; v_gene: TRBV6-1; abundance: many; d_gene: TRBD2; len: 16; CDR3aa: CASSESFWDYFNEQFF
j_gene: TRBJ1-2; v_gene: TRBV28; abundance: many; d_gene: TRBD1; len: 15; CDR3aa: CASSPPTGSGYGYTF
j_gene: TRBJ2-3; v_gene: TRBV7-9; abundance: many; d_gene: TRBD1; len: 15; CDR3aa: CASLPTTGYTDTQYF
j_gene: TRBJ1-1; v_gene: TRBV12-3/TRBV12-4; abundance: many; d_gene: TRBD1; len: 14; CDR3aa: CASSRDRGLTEAFF
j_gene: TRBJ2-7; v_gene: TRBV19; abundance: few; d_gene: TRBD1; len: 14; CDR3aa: CASTQDRGHYEQYF
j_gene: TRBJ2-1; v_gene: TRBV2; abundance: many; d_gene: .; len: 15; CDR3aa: CASRYRGLEINEQFF
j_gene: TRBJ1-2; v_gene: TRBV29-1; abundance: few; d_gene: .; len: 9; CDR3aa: CSAEYGYTF
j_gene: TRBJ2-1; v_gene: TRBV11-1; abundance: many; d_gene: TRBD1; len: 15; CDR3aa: CASSFRQGARDEQFF